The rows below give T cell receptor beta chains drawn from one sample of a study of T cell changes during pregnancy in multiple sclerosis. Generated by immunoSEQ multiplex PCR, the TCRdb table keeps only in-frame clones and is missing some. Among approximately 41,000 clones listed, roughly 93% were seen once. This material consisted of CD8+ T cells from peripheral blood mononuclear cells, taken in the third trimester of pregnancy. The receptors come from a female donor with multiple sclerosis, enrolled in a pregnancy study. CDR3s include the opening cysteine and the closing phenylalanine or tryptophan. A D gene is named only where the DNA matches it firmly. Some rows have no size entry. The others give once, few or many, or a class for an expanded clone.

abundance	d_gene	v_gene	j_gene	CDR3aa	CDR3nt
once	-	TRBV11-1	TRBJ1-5	CASSSRPPAPLYQPQHF	TGTGCCAGCAGCTCGCGGCCCCCTGCCCCCCTCTATCAGCCCCAGCATTTT
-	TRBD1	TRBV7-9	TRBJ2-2	CASSGVGQENTGELFF	TGTGCCAGCAGCGGCGTGGGACAGGAGAACACCGGGGAGCTGTTTTTT
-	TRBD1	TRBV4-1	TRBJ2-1	CASSQVGQGMNEQFF	TGCGCCAGCAGCCAAGTGGGACAGGGCATGAATGAGCAGTTCTTC
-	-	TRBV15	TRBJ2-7	CATSRDKGTGSYEQYF	TGTGCCACCAGCAGAGATAAGGGTACAGGCTCCTACGAGCAGTACTTC
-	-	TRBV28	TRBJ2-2	CASNNPGELFF	TGTGCCAGCAATAATCCCGGGGAGCTGTTTTTT
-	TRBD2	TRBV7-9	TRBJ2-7	CASSPPRGTSGRDSYEQYF	TGTGCCAGCAGCCCACCCCGAGGGACTAGCGGGAGGGACTCCTACGAGCAGTACTTC
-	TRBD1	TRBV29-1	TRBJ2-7	CSVEKPGQGYEQYF	TGCAGCGTTGAAAAACCGGGACAGGGGTACGAGCAGTACTTC
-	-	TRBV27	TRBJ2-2	CASSLRRGGSGELFF	TGTGCCAGCAGTTTGAGGAGGGGGGGATCCGGGGAGCTGTTTTTT
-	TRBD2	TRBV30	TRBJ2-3	CAWSLAGSTDTQYF	TGTGCCTGGAGTCTAGCGGGCAGCACAGATACGCAGTATTTT
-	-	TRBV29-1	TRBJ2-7	CSAGQQGPYEQYF	TGCAGCGCAGGCCAACAGGGACCCTACGAGCAGTACTTC
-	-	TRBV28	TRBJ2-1	CASSLFGQYNEQFF	TGTGCCAGCAGTTTATTCGGACAGTACAATGAGCAGTTCTTC
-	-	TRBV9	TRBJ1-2	CASSPRRGGYGYTF	TGTGCCAGCAGCCCCAGGAGGGGCGGCTATGGCTACACCTTC
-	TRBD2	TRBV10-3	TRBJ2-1	CAASLAGVVNEQFF	TGTGCCGCATCACTAGCGGGAGTGGTCAATGAGCAGTTCTTC
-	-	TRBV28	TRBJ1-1	CASSRGGNTEAFF	TGTGCCAGCAGTAGAGGCGGGAACACTGAAGCTTTCTTT
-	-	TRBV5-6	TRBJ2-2	CASSLDPSGELFF	TGTGCCAGCAGCTTGGATCCCTCCGGGGAGCTGTTTTTT
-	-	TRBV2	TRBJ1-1	CARSTPDTENTEAFF	TGTGCCAGAAGTACCCCGGACACCGAAAACACTGAAGCTTTCTTT
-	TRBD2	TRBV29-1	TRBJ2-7	CSVIGGRVAHEQYF	TGCAGCGTTATTGGCGGGAGGGTTGCCCACGAGCAGTACTTC
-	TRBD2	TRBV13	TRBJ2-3	CASRFPGGALYF	TGTGCCAGCAGATTTCCGGGAGGTGCTTTGTATTTT
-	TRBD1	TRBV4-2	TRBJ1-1	CASSHGFTGANTEAFF	TGTGCCAGCAGCCATGGATTTACAGGGGCGAACACTGAAGCTTTCTTT
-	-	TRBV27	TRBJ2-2	CASIQGGELFF	TGTGCCAGCATCCAGGGCGGGGAGCTGTTTTTT
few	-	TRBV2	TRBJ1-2	CASSERFQGSGYTF	TGTGCCAGCAGTGAACGTTTTCAGGGTTCCGGCTACACCTTC
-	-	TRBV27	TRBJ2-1	CASSSPYNEQFF	TGTGCCAGCAGTTCCCCTTACAATGAGCAGTTCTTC
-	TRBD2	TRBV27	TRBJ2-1	CASSSGGGPEFF	TGTGCCAGCAGTTCCGGGGGAGGGCCGGAGTTCTTC
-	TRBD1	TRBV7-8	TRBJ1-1	CASGQGDTEAFF	TGTGCCAGTGGACAGGGGGACACTGAAGCTTTCTTT
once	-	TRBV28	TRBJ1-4	CASSPYLSATNEKLFF	TGTGCCAGCAGTCCCTATTTATCTGCAACTAATGAAAAACTGTTTTTT
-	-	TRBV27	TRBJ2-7	CASSSGMRVYEQYF	TGTGCCAGCAGTTCGGGGATGCGAGTCTACGAGCAGTACTTC
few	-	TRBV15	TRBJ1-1	CATVAGQLNTEAFF	TGTGCCACCGTAGCGGGGCAGCTGAACACTGAAGCTTTCTTT
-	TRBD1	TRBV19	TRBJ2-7	CASSRQGAGEQYF	TGTGCCAGTAGTCGCCAGGGGGCGGGGGAGCAGTACTTC
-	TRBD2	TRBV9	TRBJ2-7	CASSGTSGREVEQYF	TGTGCCAGCAGCGGGACTAGCGGGAGAGAAGTGGAGCAGTACTTC
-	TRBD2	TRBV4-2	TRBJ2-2	CASSPGLAGGSNTGELFF	TGTGCCAGCAGCCCGGGACTAGCGGGAGGCTCGAACACCGGGGAGCTGTTTTTT
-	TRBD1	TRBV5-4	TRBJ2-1	CASREWTGYNEQFF	TGTGCCAGCAGAGAATGGACAGGATACAATGAGCAGTTCTTC
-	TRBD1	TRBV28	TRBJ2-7	CATDRNSYEQYF	TGTGCCACGGACAGGAACTCCTACGAGCAGTACTTC
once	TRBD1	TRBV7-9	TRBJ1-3	CASSLGRDRAGNTIYF	TGTGCCAGCAGCTTAGGCCGGGACAGGGCTGGAAACACCATATATTTT